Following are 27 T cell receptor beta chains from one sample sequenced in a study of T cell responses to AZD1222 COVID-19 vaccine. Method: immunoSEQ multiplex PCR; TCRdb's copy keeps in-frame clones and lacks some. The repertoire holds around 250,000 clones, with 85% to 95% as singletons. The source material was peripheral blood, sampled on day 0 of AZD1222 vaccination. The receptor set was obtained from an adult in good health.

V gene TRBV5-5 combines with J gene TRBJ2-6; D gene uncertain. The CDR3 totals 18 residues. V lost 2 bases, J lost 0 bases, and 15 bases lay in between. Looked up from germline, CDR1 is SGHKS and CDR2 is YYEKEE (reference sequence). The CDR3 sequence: CASSLDLQLRSGANVLTF. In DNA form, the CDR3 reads TGTGCCAGCAGCTTAGACCTTCAACTCCGCTCTGGGGCCAACGTCCTGACTTTC.

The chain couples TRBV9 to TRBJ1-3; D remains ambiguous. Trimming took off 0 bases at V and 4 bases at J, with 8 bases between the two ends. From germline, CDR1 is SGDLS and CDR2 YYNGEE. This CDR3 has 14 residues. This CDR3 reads CASSVGQKGNTIYF. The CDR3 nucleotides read TGTGCCAGCAGCGTAGGGCAGAAAGGAAACACCATATATTTT.

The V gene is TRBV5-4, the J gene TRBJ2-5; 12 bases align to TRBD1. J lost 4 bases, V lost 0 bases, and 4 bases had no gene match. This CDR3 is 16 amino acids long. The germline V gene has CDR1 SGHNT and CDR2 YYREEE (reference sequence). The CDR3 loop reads CASSLAGTGGGETQYF. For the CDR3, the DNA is TGTGCCAGCAGCTTGGCCGGGACAGGGGGCGGAGAGACCCAGTACTTC.

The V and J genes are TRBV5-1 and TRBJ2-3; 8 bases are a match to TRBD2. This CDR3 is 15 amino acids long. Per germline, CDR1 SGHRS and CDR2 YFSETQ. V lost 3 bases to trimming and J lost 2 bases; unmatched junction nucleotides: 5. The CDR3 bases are TGCGCCAGCAGCTCGGGGGGGACACCCACAGATACGCAGTATTTT. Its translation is CASSSGGTPTDTQYF.

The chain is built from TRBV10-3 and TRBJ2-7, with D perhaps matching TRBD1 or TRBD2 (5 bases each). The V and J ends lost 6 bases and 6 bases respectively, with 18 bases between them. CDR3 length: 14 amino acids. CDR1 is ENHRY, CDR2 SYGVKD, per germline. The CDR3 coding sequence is TGTGCCATCAGACCTACTAGGGACCCCACCGAGCAGTACTTC. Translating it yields CAIRPTRDPTEQYF.

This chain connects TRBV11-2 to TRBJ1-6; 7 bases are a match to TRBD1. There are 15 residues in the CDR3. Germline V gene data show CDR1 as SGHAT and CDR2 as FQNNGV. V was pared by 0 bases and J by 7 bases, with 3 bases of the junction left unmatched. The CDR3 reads CASSLDQGGNSPLHF. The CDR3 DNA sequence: TGTGCCAGCAGCTTAGACCAGGGGGGGAATTCACCCCTCCACTTT. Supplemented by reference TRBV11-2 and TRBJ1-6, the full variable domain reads EAGVAQSPRYKIIEKRQSVAFWCNPISGHATLYWYQQILGQGPKLLIQFQNNGVVDDSQLPKDRFSAERLKGVDSTLKIQPAKLEDSAVYLCASSLDQGGNSPLHFGNGTRLTVT.

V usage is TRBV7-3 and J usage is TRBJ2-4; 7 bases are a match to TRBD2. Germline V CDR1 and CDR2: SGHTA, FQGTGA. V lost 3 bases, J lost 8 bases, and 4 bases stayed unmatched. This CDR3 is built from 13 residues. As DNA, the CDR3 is TGTGCCAGCAGCTTGGGCGGGGGAGACATTCAGTACTTC. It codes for CASSLGGGDIQYF.

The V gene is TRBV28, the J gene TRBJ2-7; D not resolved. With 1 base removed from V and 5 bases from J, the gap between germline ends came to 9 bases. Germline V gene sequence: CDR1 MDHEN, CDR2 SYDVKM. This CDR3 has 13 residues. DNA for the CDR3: TGTGCCAGCAGTTTATCGGGTGGGCACGAGCAGTACTTC. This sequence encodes CASSLSGGHEQYF.

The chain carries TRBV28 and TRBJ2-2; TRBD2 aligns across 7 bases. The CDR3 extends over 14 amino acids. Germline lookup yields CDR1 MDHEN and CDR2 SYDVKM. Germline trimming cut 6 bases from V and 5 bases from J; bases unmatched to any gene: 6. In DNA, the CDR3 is TGTGCCAGCAGCTACCCGCGGGAGACCGGGGAGCTGTTTTTT. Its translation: CASSYPRETGELFF.

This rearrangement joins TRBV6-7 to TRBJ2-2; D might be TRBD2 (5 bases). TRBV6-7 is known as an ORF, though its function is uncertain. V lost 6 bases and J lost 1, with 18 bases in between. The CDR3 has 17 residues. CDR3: CASSVSWTRVNTGELFF. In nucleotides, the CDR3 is TGTGCCAGCAGCGTTTCCTGGACTCGCGTGAACACCGGGGAGCTGTTTTTT.

The CDR3 DNA follows: TGTGCCAGCAGCCAATGGGGACGGGGGGCGGTAGATACGCAGTATTTT. Protein sequence: CASSQWGRGAVDTQYF. V and J are TRBV3-1 (or the pseudogene TRBV3-2) and TRBJ2-3, with D possibly matching TRBD2 (7 bases). The germline gives CDR1 LGHDT, CDR2 YNNKEL (reference sequence). Trimming left V 2 bases short and J 5 bases short, with 17 bases between. This CDR3 contains 16 residues.

In DNA form, the CDR3 reads TGTGCCAGCAGTTGGGACAGGAGTGAAGCTTTCTTT. Protein sequence: CASSWDRSEAFF. This chain joins TRBV2 and TRBJ1-1; 8 nucleotides align to TRBD1. J was trimmed by 7 bases and V by 5 bases; bases with no gene match: 3. The CDR3 extends over 12 amino acids. In germline, CDR1 is SNHLY, CDR2 FYNNEI.

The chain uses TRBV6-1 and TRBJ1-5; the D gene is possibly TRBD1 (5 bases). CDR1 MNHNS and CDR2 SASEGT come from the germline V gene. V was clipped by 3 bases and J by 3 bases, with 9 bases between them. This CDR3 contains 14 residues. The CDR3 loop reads CASSEGVDNQPQHF. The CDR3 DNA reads TGTGCCAGCAGTGAGGGGGTGGACAATCAGCCCCAGCATTTT.

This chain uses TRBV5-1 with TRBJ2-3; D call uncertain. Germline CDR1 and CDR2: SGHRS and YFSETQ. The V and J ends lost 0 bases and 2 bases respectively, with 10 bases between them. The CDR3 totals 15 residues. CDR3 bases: TGCGCCAGCAGCTTGGCGGTCAGACCCACAGATACGCAGTATTTT. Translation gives CASSLAVRPTDTQYF.

The CDR3 nucleotides read TGTGCCAGCAGCTTGCTCTGGGCCTACGAGCAGTACTTC. This translates into CASSLLWAYEQYF. V gene TRBV5-5 combines with J gene TRBJ2-7; D remains unclear. This CDR3 has 13 amino acids. Between the trimmed V and J ends, which lost 1 base and 2 bases, there was a span of 7 bases. Germline-derived CDR1 and CDR2 are SGHKS and YYEKEE (reference sequence).

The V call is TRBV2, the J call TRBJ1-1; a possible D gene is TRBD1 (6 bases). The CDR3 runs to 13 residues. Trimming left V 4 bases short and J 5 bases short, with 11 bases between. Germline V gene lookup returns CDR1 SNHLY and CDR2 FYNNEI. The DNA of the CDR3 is TGTGCCAGCAGTGTCAGGGGAGATACTGAAGCTTTCTTT. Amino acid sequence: CASSVRGDTEAFF. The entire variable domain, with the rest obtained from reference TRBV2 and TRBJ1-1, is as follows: EPEVTQTPSHQVTQMGQEVILRCVPISNHLYFYWYRQILGQKVEFLVSFYNNEISEKSEIFDDQFSVERPDGSNFTLKIRSTKLEDSAMYFCASSVRGDTEAFFGQGTRLTVV.

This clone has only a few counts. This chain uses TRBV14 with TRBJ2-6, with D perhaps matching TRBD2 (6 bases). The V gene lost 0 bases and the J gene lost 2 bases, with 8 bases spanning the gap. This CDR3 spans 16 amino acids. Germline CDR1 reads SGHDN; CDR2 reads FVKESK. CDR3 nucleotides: TGTGCCAGCAGCCAAGATTGGGGGGCTGGGGCCAACGTCCTGACTTTC. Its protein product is CASSQDWGAGANVLTF.

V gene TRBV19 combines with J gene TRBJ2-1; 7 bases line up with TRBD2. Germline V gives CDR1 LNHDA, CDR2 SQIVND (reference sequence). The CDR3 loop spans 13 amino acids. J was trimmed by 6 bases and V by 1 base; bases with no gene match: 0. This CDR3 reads CASSIGTSNEQFF. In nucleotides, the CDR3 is TGTGCCAGTAGTATAGGGACTAGCAATGAGCAGTTCTTC.

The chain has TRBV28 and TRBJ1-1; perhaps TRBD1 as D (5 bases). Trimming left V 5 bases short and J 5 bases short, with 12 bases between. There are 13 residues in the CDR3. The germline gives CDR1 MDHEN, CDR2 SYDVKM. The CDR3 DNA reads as TGTGCCAGCAGTCCTCTGCGGGGGACTGAAGCTTTCTTT. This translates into CASSPLRGTEAFF.

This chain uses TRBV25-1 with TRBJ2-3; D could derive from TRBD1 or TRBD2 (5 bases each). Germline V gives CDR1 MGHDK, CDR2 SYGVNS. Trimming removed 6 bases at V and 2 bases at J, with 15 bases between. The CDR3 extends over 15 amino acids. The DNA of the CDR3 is TGTGCCAGCAGCCAGGGACCGCGGAACACAGATACGCAGTATTTT. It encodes CASSQGPRNTDTQYF.

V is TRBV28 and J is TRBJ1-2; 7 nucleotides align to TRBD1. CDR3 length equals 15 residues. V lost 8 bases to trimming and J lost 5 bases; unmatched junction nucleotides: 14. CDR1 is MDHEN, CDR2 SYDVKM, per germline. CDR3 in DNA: TGTGCCAGCGGAGGGACAGCCGCGTCGAGATATGGCTACACCTTC. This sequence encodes CASGGTAASRYGYTF.

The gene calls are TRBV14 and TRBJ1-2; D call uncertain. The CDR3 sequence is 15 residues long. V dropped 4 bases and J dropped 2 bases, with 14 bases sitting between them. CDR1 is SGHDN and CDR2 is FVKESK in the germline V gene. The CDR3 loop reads CASSPLSRENYGYTF. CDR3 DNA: TGTGCCAGCAGCCCCCTATCGCGGGAGAACTATGGCTACACCTTC.

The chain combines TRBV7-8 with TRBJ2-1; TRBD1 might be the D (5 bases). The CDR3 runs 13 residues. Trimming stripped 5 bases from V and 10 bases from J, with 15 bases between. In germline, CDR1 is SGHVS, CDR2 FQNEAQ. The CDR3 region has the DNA TGTGCCAGCAGCACAGGCCTTTCAAGGGAGCAGTTCTTC. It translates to CASSTGLSREQFF.

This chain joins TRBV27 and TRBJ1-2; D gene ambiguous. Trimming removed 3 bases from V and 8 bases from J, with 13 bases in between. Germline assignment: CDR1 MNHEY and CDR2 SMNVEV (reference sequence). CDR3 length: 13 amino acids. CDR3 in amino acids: CASSFPEGRGYTF. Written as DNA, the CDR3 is TGTGCCAGCAGTTTCCCGGAAGGGCGCGGCTACACCTTC.

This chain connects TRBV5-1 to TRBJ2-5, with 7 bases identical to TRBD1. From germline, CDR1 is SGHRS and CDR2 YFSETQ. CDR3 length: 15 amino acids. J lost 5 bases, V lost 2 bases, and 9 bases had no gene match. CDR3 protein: CASSLGTVPRETQYF. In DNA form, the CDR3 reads TGCGCCAGCAGCTTAGGGACAGTGCCAAGGGAGACCCAGTACTTC.

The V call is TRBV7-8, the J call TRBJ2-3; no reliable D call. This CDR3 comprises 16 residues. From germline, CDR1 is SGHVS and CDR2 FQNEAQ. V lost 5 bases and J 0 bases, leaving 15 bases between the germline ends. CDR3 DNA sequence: TGTGCCAGCAGCCGAGCCGCTGTAACTAGCACAGATACGCAGTATTTT. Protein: CASSRAAVTSTDTQYF.

The chain's CDR3 is CASSLKGGSGYEQYF. In nucleotides, the CDR3 is TGTGCCAGCAGCTTAAAGGGGGGAAGTGGCTACGAGCAGTACTTC. The chain is built from TRBV7-2 and TRBJ2-7; D may correspond to TRBD1 or TRBD2 (6 bases each). The V end was cut by 2 bases, the J end by 3 bases, with 14 bases between. The CDR3 loop spans 15 amino acids. Per the germline V gene, CDR1 is SGHTA and CDR2 is FQGNSA.